This T cell receptor (beta chain) derives from a study of monozygotic twins with inflammatory bowel disease (dated by TCRdb to about 2019). At the level of the whole study: The full study comprised around 28 monozygotic twin pairs: nine German pairs (four IBD-concordant, five IBD-discordant) and 19 IBD-discordant Danish pairs. The search for disease-associated traits relied mainly on comparing, within discordant pairs, IBD patients with their genetically identical healthy co-twins. Each individual had, on average, about 151 000 unique TCRalpha sequences and 181 000 unique TCRbeta sequences available for analysis. Broader findings and caveats from the paper: Compared with healthy twins, IBD patients shared fewer clonotypes with other individuals, and the difference was most pronounced in patients with signs of disease activity. The analysis was unable to tell apart different T cell subtypes. The results gave no support for a single strong signal or clonotype linked to IBD. Because patients received different immunosuppressive treatments, the repertoires may have picked up extra background noise and variability between individuals. IBD patients had lower TCRbeta repertoire diversity, measured by the inverse Simpson index, than their healthy co-twins. Repertoire similarity did not differ between concordant and discordant twins, possibly due to limited statistical power.

A roughly 2.6 ml peripheral blood sample was drawn into PAXgene tubes per donor and stored at -80°C. Without T cell sorting, total RNA was isolated from whole blood using the PAXgene blood miRNA kit on an automated QIAcube. Peripheral blood from monozygotic twin pairs who were concordant or discordant for inflammatory bowel disease underwent deep TCRalpha and TCRbeta repertoire profiling using unique molecular barcoding. Smoking habits were recorded for all twin pairs, and each individual was classified as a current, former or never smoker. The receptor library was made with 5' RACE. Preparation of each TCR library used approximately 4,000 ng of total RNA. cDNA was synthesized with SMARTScribe reverse transcriptase in eight separate reactions per sample. Unique molecular identifiers containing a 6-nucleotide sample barcode were introduced through template switching during cDNA synthesis. TCRalpha and TCRbeta cDNA was amplified in two nested PCRs of 16 and 9 cycles, and bead purification was carried out after each PCR. Before amplification, the cDNA was treated with uracil DNA-glycosylase and purified using the QIAquick PCR purification kit. The second PCR was the step at which Illumina TruSeq-compatible adapters and sample-specific barcodes were added. Library quality and concentration were assessed using TapeStation and Qubit, and about 5 ng of each library was pooled. The pooled libraries were sequenced with 2 x 100 bp reads and custom sequencing primers on an Illumina HiSeq2500 single-index Rapid Run. Regarding the original processing steps: UMI-based consensus assembly with MiGEC version 1.2.6 was used to correct PCR and sequencing errors. MiXCR version 2.1.1 handled V(D)J alignment, clonotype assembly and CDR3 extraction. To normalise gene usage, clonotype sharing and MAIT/NKT TCR abundance, the analysis used the top 1000, 10 000 and 20 000 clonotypes per sample. Diversity was computed as the inverse Simpson index with the vegan R package after downsampling to 27 000 UMIs. Paired Mann-Whitney U tests on discordant twin pairs were used, with Benjamini-Hochberg multiple-testing correction. Reprocessed by TCRdb, the reads give a single entry per CDR3 protein sequence, without DNA. TCRdb, rather than the study authors, made the V and J calls. The table of this sample itemizes more than 300,000 distinct CDR3 sequences. 2.6% of the sample is held by the ten biggest clonotypes.

Regarding this clonotype: Which antigen it targets is not known.

From the cysteine through the phenylalanine, the CDR3 covers 14 amino acids. No DNA accompanies this entry. The germline V gene sets CDR1 to MRHNA and CDR2 to SNTAGT. The sequence came from a human donor with ulcerative colitis or Crohn's disease, or a healthy co-twin of an affected twin (not recorded which). Material for sequencing was blood. The V and J segments used are TRBV6-4 and TRBJ2-1; TCRdb's D gene call, TRBD2, goes unchecked for lack of DNA. Here the CDR3 is given as CASSRQPAGNEQFF.